This paragraph covers one T cell receptor (beta chain) sequence. Its antigen specificity is not known. Being one base from a much bigger clone, this may be a read error. Preparation of the library involved multiplex PCR. Instrument on record: Illumina HiSeq 2500. Following protocols modified from ARM-PCR, the researchers constructed TCRbeta libraries through three rounds of nested PCR with primers (Table S4). Before sequencing, PCR products in the 200-500 bp range were cut out of the gel and cleaned up using the QIAquick gel extraction kit. Regarding the original processing steps: Trimmomatic was used to clean the reads, FLASH was used to merge the reads into complete CDR3 sequences, and MiTCR was used to assign the reads to V(D)J germline segments. VDJtools was used to compute clonal diversity as the inverse Simpson's index. In-frame sequences without a premature stop codon were defined as productive reads. Using fastp trimming at Q25 and MiXCR clonotype assembly, TCRdb reanalyzed the public sequencing data and kept in-frame beta chains. A single entry per CDR3 protein holds the most common genes and DNA from its merged rows. Clone size and V and J calls follow TCRdb, not the original study. This sample holds 110,000 or so distinct CDR3 sequences; roughly three fifths were observed only once. The ten largest make up 15% to 20% of the sample.

The data were taken from a study of tumor and adjacent non-tumor tissue in lung cancer listed by TCRdb under 2018. Concerning the study at large: By cancer type, the cohort comprised eleven to twelve adenocarcinoma patients, a couple of squamous cell carcinoma patients and 1 small cell lung cancer patient. A few dozen paired specimens, one tumor and one normal lung sample per patient, were profiled by TCRbeta CDR3 sequencing. The study compared bulk TCRbeta repertoires between lung tumor tissue and matched distant non-tumor lung tissue from more than twelve lung cancer patients. The roughly 15 patients were aged about 30 to 80 years, included about ten men and 5 women, and had TNM stage I to III disease. Sequencing produced about 120,000,000 productive TCRbeta reads in total, an average of about 4 million reads per sample.

Beyond this particular receptor, the publication reports: The cohort had only 15 or so patients, and the authors noted that larger samples and more detailed clinical data are needed. In normal lung, the top 100 clones accounted for a significantly larger cumulative share of the repertoire than in tumor tissue. Peripheral blood was not sequenced, so blood TCRbeta repertoires were not examined in the lung cancer patients of the study. Tumor tissue showed significantly greater TCR diversity (inverse Simpson) than normal lung tissue (about 400 vs 180, P = 0.0075, Mann-Whitney U test). Neither the sequencing platform nor unique molecular identifiers are mentioned in the methods. TCR diversity was significantly higher in younger patients, and greater tumor TCR diversity was associated with shorter overall survival and shorter disease-free survival.

RNA was isolated from bulk unsorted tissue, and RNA quality was assessed with a NanoDrop ND-1000 and an Agilent 2100. Normal lung samples were distant non-tumor tissue taken more than 3 cm from the tumor edge. Donors were newly diagnosed lung cancer patients admitted for thoracic surgery in China between August and November 2014, without prior chemotherapy. Patients who had received previous radiotherapy or chemotherapy, or who had another concurrent cancer, were excluded from the study. Surgical tissue pieces of about 1-2.1 cm3 were preserved in RNAlater solution and were kept at -80 degrees C until use. This sequence originates from a man aged 55 to 70 with non-small cell lung cancer. Sequencing was performed on distant non-tumor lung tissue.

The CDR3 protein is CAISRGAGGYNEQLF. DNA sequence: TGTGCCATCAGTCGAGGGGCGGGGGGGTACAATGAGCAGCTCTTC. The sequence joins TRBV10-3 to TRBJ2-1; TRBD2 fits 9 bases in the junction. The CDR3 runs 15 residues from the cysteine to the phenylalanine. Kept here is only the CDR3 DNA, which spans 45 bases and is read in frame from base 1. In the germline V gene, CDR1 corresponds to ENHRY and CDR2 to SYGVKD.